What follows describes a single TCR beta chain. The record originates from a study of patients and donors after allogeneic stem cell transplantation. The germline V gene encodes CDR1 SGHKS and CDR2 YYEKEE (reference sequence). CDR3 length: 17 amino acids. The ends were cut back, 1 base at V and 0 bases at J, with 14 bases in the middle. Using its own MiXCR run on the RT-PCR reads, TCRdb lists one record per CDR3 protein. The repertoire has some 960,000 distinct CDR3 sequences, about a sixth of them found once; the top ten carry around 6%. The sequence came from a human donor who was either an allogeneic HSCT recipient or a stem cell or donor lymphocyte infusion donor (not recorded which). It is not recorded whose cells these are; they may come from a transplant donor. The gene calls are TRBV5-5 and TRBJ2-1; D unclear. Sequenced input: blood, either unsorted or a sorted T cell fraction (not recorded which). CDR3 bases: TGTGCCAGCAGCTTGTTGTCAGGCTTAAACTCCTACAATGAGCAGTTCTTC. This sequence encodes CASSLLSGLNSYNEQFF.